These 11 T cell receptor beta chains were all obtained from the same sample, sequenced in a study of tumor-infiltrating lymphocytes in primary liver carcinoma. The tissue used was unsorted bulk material of roughly 17-34 mg. RNA and DNA were co-extracted from it with the AllPrep DNA/RNA mini kit. TCR beta cDNA was made from 400 to 500 ng total RNA with a constant-region primer. Three nested multiplex PCR rounds of slightly modified ARM-PCR generated TCR beta libraries. The two initial PCR rounds, around 11 cycles each, used TRBV1-TRBV30 forward and C-beta reverse primers. From the multiplex PCR reads, TCRdb called clonotypes with MiXCR, one entry per CDR3 protein. The repertoire holds approximately 73,000 distinct CDR3 sequences, 60% to 80% seen once, with roughly an eighth in the top ten. The sequencing sample was made of liver tumor tissue from sampling region 4. Noted subset: tumor region T4, right-lateral pole. The receptors shown here come from a woman in her sixties with primary liver carcinoma and hepatitis B virus infection.

This rearrangement joins TRBV20-1 to TRBJ2-7; a possible D gene is TRBD1 (5 bases). Trimming removed 0 bases from V and 1 base from J, with 16 bases in between. Germline CDR1 and CDR2: DFQATT and SNEGSKA (reference sequence). CDR3 length: 16 amino acids. CDR3 DNA: TGCAGTGCTAGAGAAGGGCAACGTTCAGGGTCCTACGAGCAGTACTTC. This gives the protein CSAREGQRSGSYEQYF.

This clonotype was detected ten times or more. The gene calls are TRBV28 and TRBJ2-5; D is ambiguous. Germline loops: CDR1 MDHEN, CDR2 SYDVKM. The CDR3 has 13 residues. With 2 bases removed from V and 3 bases from J, the gap between germline ends came to 7 bases. The CDR3 protein is CASSLGGKETQYF. The CDR3 nucleotides are TGTGCCAGCAGTTTAGGTGGGAAAGAGACCCAGTACTTC.

The sample holds many counts of this clonotype. The chain combines TRBV2 with TRBJ1-1, with D possibly matching TRBD1 (6 bases). CDR1 and CDR2 (germline): SNHLY, FYNNEI. Deletions cut 3 bases from V and 2 bases from J, with 10 bases between. The CDR3 extends over 14 amino acids. CDR3 bases: TGTGCCAGCAGTGAGGGGACATACAACACTGAAGCTTTCTTT. Protein sequence: CASSEGTYNTEAFF.

This clonotype was seen repeatedly, ten times or more. The chain carries TRBV7-8 and TRBJ2-1; D is ambiguous. The ends were cut back, 1 base at V and 8 bases at J, with 9 bases in the middle. Germline assignment: CDR1 SGHVS and CDR2 FQNEAQ. The CDR3 sequence is 13 residues long. The CDR3 spells CASSLGQEDEQFF. As DNA, the CDR3 is TGTGCCAGCAGCTTAGGGCAAGAGGATGAGCAGTTCTTC.

In regard to this clonotype: At one boundary the junction diverges from the germline segment, which might be a read error. The chain joins TRBV5-1 to TRBJ1-6, with D possibly matching TRBD1 (5 bases). Germline CDR1 SGHRS, CDR2 YFSETQ. There are 16 residues in the CDR3. CDR3 residues: CAGSFGGTIQDKALHF. As DNA, the CDR3 is TGCGCCGGCAGCTTTGGAGGGACTATCCAAGATAAGGCCCTCCACTTT.

CDR3: CASRSDSNEQFF. The CDR3 nucleotides read TGTGCCAGCAGATCTGACTCCAATGAGCAGTTCTTC. The chain joins TRBV7-3 to TRBJ2-1; D gene unclear. Germline V gene sequence: CDR1 SGHTA, CDR2 FQGTGA. Trimming took 6 bases from V and 6 from J, leaving 9 bases between them. The CDR3 sequence is 12 residues long.

About this clonotype itself: One end of the junction does not line up with germline, which may come from a read error. The V and J genes are TRBV11-2 and TRBJ2-3; D unclear. The CDR3 consists of 12 residues. CDR1 is SGHAT and CDR2 is FQNNGV in the germline V gene. CDR3 sequence (DNA): TGTACCAGCAGCCCCCGGGCGGATACGCGGTATTTT. This encodes CTSSPRADTRYF.

As for this clonotype: A single base separates this from a much larger clone, so it may be a read error. The rearrangement joins TRBV5-1 to TRBJ2-7, with TRBD1 matching 8 bases. The CDR3 is made up of 16 amino acids. V lost 4 bases, J lost 2 bases, and 11 bases stayed unmatched. Germline values: CDR1 SGHRS, CDR2 YFSETQ. The CDR3 DNA reads as TGCGCCAGCAGCCCATGGACAGGGATTGTAACCTACGAGCAGTACTTC. Amino acids: CASSPWTGIVTYEQYF.

On this clonotype: The junction and the germline gene differ at one end; a read error may be behind it. The V call is TRBV29-1, the J call TRBJ2-1; 7 bases map to TRBD1. Per the germline V gene, CDR1 is SQVTM and CDR2 is ANQGSEA. The CDR3 totals 13 residues. CDR3 in DNA: TGCAGTGTTGGGGGACAGTCCTCGGATGAGCTGTTCTTC. This encodes CSVGGQSSDELFF.

The sample holds a few counts of this clonotype. The CDR3 does not end in the conserved phenylalanine or tryptophan, so this is likely a read error. This rearrangement joins TRBV6-6 to TRBJ1-5, with a tentative D call TRBD1 (5 bases). The germline CDR1 and CDR2 sequences are MNHNY and SVGAGI (reference sequence). V dropped 0 bases and J dropped 3 bases, with 18 bases sitting between them. CDR3 length equals 18 residues. In DNA form, the CDR3 reads TGTGCCAGCAGTTACTCGTCGGAACTTGGGGGGATCAATCAGCCCCAGCATCTT. Translation: CASSYSSELGGINQPQHL.

On this clonotype itself: As the CDR3 is not closed by the conserved phenylalanine or tryptophan, this likely results from a read error. The genes are TRBV11-2 and TRBJ1-6; D is unresolved. In germline, CDR1 is SGHAT, CDR2 FQNNGV. The CDR3 has 15 residues. The DNA for the CDR3 is TGTGCCAGCAACTTAGCCCGGGCATTAAATTCACCCCTCCACTTG. Amino acids: CASNLARALNSPLHL.